The clone carrying this T cell receptor (beta chain) was seen ten or more times. This record comes from a study of spatial heterogeneity in lung cancer. The time point is: sample taken at primary tumor resection. In each case, whole RNA from tumor, nontumor lung or frozen PBMC was sequenced unsorted. Donation came from around 77 patients with untreated early-stage non-small cell lung cancer. TCRdb redid the calling of the 5' RACE reads with MiXCR, one entry per CDR3 protein. The sample holds 10,000 to 12,000 distinct CDR3 sequences; 4.5% to 7% are singletons and the top ten take 25% to 30%. Losses at the gene ends were 4 bases for V and 0 bases for J; bases not matched to a gene: 3. Germline V gene sequence: CDR1 SGHTA, CDR2 FQGNSA. This CDR3 comprises 14 residues.

The V call is TRBV7-2, the J call TRBJ2-7; the match to TRBD2 covers 7 bases. The sequence came from a male donor with early-stage non-small cell lung cancer. Sequencing used PBMCs, obtained at surgery. For the CDR3, the DNA is TGTGCCAGCAGCTCCGGGGGGTACTCCTACGAGCAGTACTTC. This codes for CASSSGGYSYEQYF.